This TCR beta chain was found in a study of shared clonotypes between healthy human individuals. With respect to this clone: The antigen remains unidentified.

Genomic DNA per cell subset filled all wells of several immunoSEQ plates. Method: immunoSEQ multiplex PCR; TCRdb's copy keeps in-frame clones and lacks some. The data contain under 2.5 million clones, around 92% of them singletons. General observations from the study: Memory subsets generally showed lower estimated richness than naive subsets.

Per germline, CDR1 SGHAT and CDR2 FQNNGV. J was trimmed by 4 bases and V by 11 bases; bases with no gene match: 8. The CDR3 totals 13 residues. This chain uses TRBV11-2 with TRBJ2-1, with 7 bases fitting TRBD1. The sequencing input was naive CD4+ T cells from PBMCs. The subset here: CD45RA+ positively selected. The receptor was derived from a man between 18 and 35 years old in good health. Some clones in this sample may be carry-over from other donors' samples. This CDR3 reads CAVAGTAYNEQFF. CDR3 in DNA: TGTGCCGTCGCCGGGACAGCGTACAATGAGCAGTTCTTC.